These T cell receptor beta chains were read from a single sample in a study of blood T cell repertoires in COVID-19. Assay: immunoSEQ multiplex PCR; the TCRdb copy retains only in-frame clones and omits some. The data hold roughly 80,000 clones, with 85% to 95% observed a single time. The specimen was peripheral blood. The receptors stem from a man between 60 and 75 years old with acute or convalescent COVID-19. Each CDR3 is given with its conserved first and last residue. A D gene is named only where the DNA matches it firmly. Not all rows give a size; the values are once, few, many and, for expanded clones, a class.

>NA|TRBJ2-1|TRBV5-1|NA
CASSFSTNNEQFF
TGCGCCAGCAGCTTTTCGACAAACAATGAGCAGTTCTTC
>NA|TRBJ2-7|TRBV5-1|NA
CASSLRSGEQYF
TGCGCCAGCAGCTTGCGGAGCGGCGAGCAGTACTTC
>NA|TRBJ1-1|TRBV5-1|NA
CASSFNWGDTEAFF
TGCGCCAGCAGCTTTAACTGGGGGGACACTGAAGCTTTCTTT
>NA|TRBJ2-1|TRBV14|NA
CASSQARGNSNEQFF
TGTGCCAGCAGCCAAGCCCGGGGAAACAGCAATGAGCAGTTCTTC
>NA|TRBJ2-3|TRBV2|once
CASSGGRTDTQYF
TGTGCCAGCAGTGGAGGGCGCACAGATACGCAGTATTTT
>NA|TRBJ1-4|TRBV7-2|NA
CASSPQVVAPREKLFF
TGTGCCAGCAGCCCCCAGGTGGTGGCCCCGCGTGAAAAACTGTTTTTT
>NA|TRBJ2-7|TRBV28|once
CASSLGITYEQYF
TGTGCCAGCAGTCTTGGCATCACCTACGAGCAGTACTTC
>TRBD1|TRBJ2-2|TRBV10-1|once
CASRQGLTGELFF
TGCGCCAGCAGACAGGGGCTCACCGGGGAGCTGTTTTTT
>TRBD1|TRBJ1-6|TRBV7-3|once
CASSQGVGSPLHF
TGTGCCAGCAGTCAGGGGGTAGGTTCACCCCTCCACTTT
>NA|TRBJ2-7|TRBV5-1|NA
CASSLARFDEQYF
TGCGCCAGCAGCTTGGCCAGGTTTGACGAGCAGTACTTC
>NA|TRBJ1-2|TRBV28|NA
CASSRGQLFLDYTF
TGTGCCAGCAGCCGTGGACAGCTATTCCTAGACTACACCTTC
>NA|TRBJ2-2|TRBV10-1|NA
CASSEVSSANTGELFF
TGCGCCAGCAGTGAGGTATCTAGCGCGAACACCGGGGAGCTGTTTTTT
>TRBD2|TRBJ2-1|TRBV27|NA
CASSSLAGVGNEQFF
TGTGCCAGCAGTTCACTAGCGGGAGTCGGCAATGAGCAGTTCTTC
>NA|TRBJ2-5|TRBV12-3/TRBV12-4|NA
CASSSEAWPPDF
TGTGCCAGCAGTTCGGAGGCGTGGCCCCCGGACTTC
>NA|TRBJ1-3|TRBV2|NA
CASSRDRLSGNTIYF
TGTGCCAGCAGCAGAGACAGGCTCTCTGGAAACACCATATATTTT
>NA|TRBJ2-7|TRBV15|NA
CATSRAPSGWEQYF
TGTGCCACCAGCAGAGCTCCCTCCGGGTGGGAGCAGTACTTC
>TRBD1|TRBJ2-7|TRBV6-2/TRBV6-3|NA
CASSYPTGTYEQYF
TGTGCCAGCAGTTATCCGACAGGGACCTACGAGCAGTACTTC
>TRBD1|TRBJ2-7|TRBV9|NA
CASSEGGQGFSYEQYF
TGTGCCAGCAGCGAGGGGGGACAGGGGTTTTCCTACGAGCAGTACTTC
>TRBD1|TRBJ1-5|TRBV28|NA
CASSLPGQRNQPQHF
TGTGCCAGCAGTCTACCGGGACAGAGAAATCAGCCCCAGCATTTT